The 26 T cell receptor beta chains below were found in one sample sequenced in a study of blood T cell repertoires in COVID-19. Profiled with immunoSEQ multiplex PCR; TCRdb holds only in-frame clones, not every one. The sample carries around 100,000 clones, over 80% recorded once. The sequencing sample was made of peripheral blood. Source of these receptors: a man in his forties or fifties with active or convalescent COVID-19.

The V and J genes are TRBV11-3 and TRBJ1-1; no reliable D call. V dropped 7 bases and J dropped 1 base, with 16 bases sitting between them. The germline V gene encodes CDR1 SGHNT and CDR2 YENEEA. CDR3 size: 15 residues. CDR3 amino acids: CASMVGDISNTEAFF. The CDR3 DNA follows: TGTGCCAGCATGGTCGGGGATATTTCGAACACTGAAGCTTTCTTT. Full variable domain (remainder filled in from reference TRBV11-3 and TRBJ1-1): EAGVVQSPRYKIIEKKQPVAFWCNPISGHNTLYWYLQNLGQGPELLIRYENEEAVDDSQLPKDRFSAERLKGVDSTLKIQPAELGDSAVYLCASMVGDISNTEAFFGQGTRLTVV.

The chain carries TRBV5-4 and TRBJ1-2; D is perhaps TRBD1 (5 bases). The V and J ends lost 1 base and 4 bases respectively, with 11 bases between them. This CDR3 has 14 residues. Germline V gene sequence: CDR1 SGHNT, CDR2 YYREEE (reference sequence). DNA of the CDR3: TGTGCCAGCAGCTTGCAGGGCATCCTCTATGGCTACACCTTC. This translates into CASSLQGILYGYTF.

The genes are TRBV5-5 and TRBJ1-1; D unclear. V was pared by 1 base and J by 5 bases, with 6 bases between. The CDR3 is 12 amino acids. The germline V gene encodes CDR1 SGHKS and CDR2 YYEKEE (reference sequence). CDR3 bases: TGTGCCAGCAGCTTGATCTTAACTGAAGCTTTCTTT. Its translation is CASSLILTEAFF.

CDR3 in amino acids: CASSHASGDGYTF. The CDR3, as DNA: TGTGCCAGCAGTCACGCCTCGGGAGATGGCTACACCTTC. The chain combines TRBV6-5 with TRBJ1-2, with D uncertain. V was cut by 5 bases and J by 6 bases, with 13 bases left in between. The CDR3 totals 13 residues. Per germline, CDR1 MNHEY and CDR2 SVGAGI.

The rearrangement links TRBV30 to TRBJ1-1, with D possibly TRBD1 on 5 matching bases. Germline loops: CDR1 GTSNPN, CDR2 SVGIG (reference sequence). Trimming removed 5 bases at V and 1 base at J, with 5 bases between. This CDR3 is 11 amino acids long. This chain's CDR3 is CAWDRNTEAFF. DNA for the CDR3: TGTGCCTGGGACAGGAACACTGAAGCTTTCTTT.

This chain links TRBV14 with TRBJ1-6; D may be TRBD1 (6 bases). The V gene's germline CDR1 is SGHDN and CDR2 FVKESK. V lost 0 bases and J lost 4, with 19 bases in between. The CDR3 contains 19 residues. CDR3 coding DNA: TGTGCCAGCAGCCAAGAAGCAGGGGACGTCACCTTGTATAATTCACCCCTCCACTTT. Amino acids: CASSQEAGDVTLYNSPLHF.

This rearrangement joins TRBV29-1 to TRBJ1-1; maybe TRBD1 (6 bases). Germline CDR1 reads SQVTM; CDR2 reads ANQGSEA. The V and J ends lost 6 bases and 0 bases respectively, with 14 bases between them. The CDR3 length is 14 residues. CDR3 sequence: CSVKRTVMNTEAFF. The DNA for the CDR3 is TGCAGCGTAAAAAGGACAGTCATGAACACTGAAGCTTTCTTT.

This clone was recorded only once. J is TRBJ2-2 and V is TRBV19, with 9 nucleotides matching TRBD1. CDR1 is LNHDA and CDR2 is SQIVND in the germline V gene (reference sequence). The V and J ends lost 7 bases and 6 bases, in that order; junction bases with no gene match: 9. The CDR3 is made up of 15 amino acids. Here the CDR3 reads CASTPGQGSPGELFF. CDR3 coding DNA: TGTGCCAGTACCCCGGGACAGGGAAGTCCCGGGGAGCTGTTTTTT.

The CDR3 is CASTPGQDNTEAFF. CDR3 DNA sequence: TGTGCCAGCACCCCGGGACAGGATAACACTGAAGCTTTCTTT. V and J are TRBV5-4 and TRBJ1-1; 8 positions match TRBD1. This CDR3 spans 14 amino acids. V shed 6 bases, J shed 2 bases, and the junction held 6 bases outside the gene matches. Germline CDR1 reads SGHNT; CDR2 reads YYREEE (reference sequence).

The V call is TRBV7-2, the J call TRBJ1-6; 7 nucleotides line up with TRBD1. With 1 base clipped from V and 10 bases from J, the junction kept 16 bases outside the gene matches. The CDR3 is made up of 18 amino acids. Germline V CDR1 and CDR2: SGHTA, FQGNSA. The CDR3: CASSLEPRRRGLGSPLHF. The CDR3 nucleotides read TGTGCCAGCAGCTTAGAACCCCGTCGCAGGGGGTTAGGGTCACCCCTCCACTTT. The variable domain in full, completed from reference TRBV7-2 and TRBJ1-6, reads GAGVSQSPSNKVTEKGKDVELRCDPISGHTALYWYRQSLGQGLEFLIYFQGNSAPDKSGLPSDRFSAERTGGSVSTLTIQRTQQEDSAVYLCASSLEPRRRGLGSPLHFGNGTRLTVT.

The CDR3 loop reads CASRTTGFDNSPLHF. The CDR3 coding sequence is TGTGCCAGCAGGACGACAGGTTTCGATAATTCACCCCTCCACTTT. The chain is built from TRBV6-5 and TRBJ1-6, with a tentative D call TRBD1 (6 bases). In germline, CDR1 is MNHEY, CDR2 SVGAGI. V lost 6 bases, J lost 5 bases, and 14 bases lay in between. This CDR3 has 15 residues.

The sample holds a few counts of this clone. V gene TRBV6-2 or TRBV6-3 combines with J gene TRBJ1-2; 8 nucleotides align to TRBD1. The germline V gene encodes CDR1 MNHEY and CDR2 SVGEGT. Trimming cost V 4 bases and J 3 bases; bases outside gene matches: 13. This CDR3 has 17 residues. The CDR3 DNA reads as TGTGCCAGCAGTTCCCATTCAAGCATACAGGGGGACTATGGCTACACCTTC. Its translation is CASSSHSSIQGDYGYTF.

The rearrangement joins TRBV6-1 to TRBJ2-7; perhaps TRBD1 as D (5 bases). V was pared by 1 base and J by 1 base, with 11 bases between. The germline CDR1 and CDR2 sequences are MNHNS and SASEGT. The CDR3 spans 15 residues. The CDR3, as DNA: TGTGCCAGCAGTGAAGATTTCAGGGCATCCTACGAGCAGTACTTC. This translates into CASSEDFRASYEQYF.

This clone was seen only a few times. The genes are TRBV30 and TRBJ1-1; D is uncertain. CDR1 GTSNPN and CDR2 SVGIG come from the germline V gene (reference sequence). CDR3 size: 12 residues. With 2 bases removed from V and 5 bases from J, the gap between germline ends came to 9 bases. The CDR3 region has the DNA TGTGCCTGGAGTAGGGAGCCAACTGAAGCTTTCTTT. Its translation is CAWSREPTEAFF.

This chain connects TRBV7-9 to TRBJ1-5; D not certain. This CDR3 is built from 14 residues. Trimming took off 5 bases at V and 4 bases at J, with 12 bases between the two ends. Germline V CDR1 and CDR2: SEHNR, FQNEAQ (reference sequence). For the CDR3, the DNA is TGTGCCAGCAGCCAGGACGGAGGGAATCAGCCCCAGCATTTT. Encoded protein: CASSQDGGNQPQHF.

Concerning this clone: The same CDR3 can be traced to other DNA sequences in this sample. J is TRBJ1-1 and V is TRBV11-3; D is unresolved. Germline-derived CDR1 and CDR2 are SGHNT and YENEEA. Trimming pared 1 base from V and 1 base from J, leaving 7 bases between. The CDR3 is 14 amino acids. The CDR3 loop reads CASSLARENTEAFF. The CDR3 DNA is TGTGCCAGCAGCTTAGCTCGGGAGAACACTGAAGCTTTCTTT.

The V call is TRBV5-1, the J call TRBJ2-3; 7 bases fit TRBD1. V trimming: 5 bases; J trimming: 2 bases; junction bases outside the gene matches: 14. Germline values: CDR1 SGHRS, CDR2 YFSETQ. The CDR3 consists of 17 residues. CDR3 loop: CASSFGISGQNTDTQYF. CDR3 bases: TGCGCCAGCAGTTTTGGGATCTCGGGACAGAACACAGATACGCAGTATTTT.

The rearrangement links TRBV5-4 to TRBJ2-7, with TRBD2 identical over 13 bases. The CDR3 is 15 amino acids. Germline V CDR1 and CDR2: SGHNT, YYREEE (reference sequence). With 3 bases clipped from V and 2 bases from J, the junction kept 2 bases outside the gene matches. The chain's CDR3 is CASSYGTSGTYEQYF. CDR3 nucleotides: TGTGCCAGCAGCTACGGGACTAGCGGGACCTACGAGCAGTACTTC.

The chain carries TRBV11-2 and TRBJ1-2, with 7 positions matching TRBD1. CDR3 length: 15 residues. Losses at the gene ends were 3 bases for V and 4 bases for J; bases not matched to a gene: 8. Germline V gene lookup returns CDR1 SGHAT and CDR2 FQNNGV. The CDR3 DNA follows: TGTGCCAGCAGCTTCAGACAGGGATCCCCCTATGGCTACACCTTC. Its translation is CASSFRQGSPYGYTF.

CDR3 residues: CASSPSGQGASGELFF. The DNA of the CDR3 is TGTGCCAGCAGCCCCTCGGGACAGGGGGCTAGCGGGGAGCTGTTTTTT. The chain joins TRBV7-3 to TRBJ2-2, with TRBD1 identical over 12 bases. The CDR3 extends over 16 amino acids. Trimming took 5 bases from V and 7 from J; bases not matched to a gene: 8. CDR1 and CDR2 (germline): SGHTA, FQGTGA.

The table lists this clone with a count of one. The chain links TRBV30 to TRBJ1-3; the match to TRBD1 covers 9 bases. V was clipped by 2 bases and J by 0 bases; unmatched bases: 8. This CDR3 comprises 17 residues. Germline CDR1 is GTSNPN and CDR2 is SVGIG (reference sequence). The CDR3 coding sequence is TGTGCCTGGAGTCGCCAGGACAGGGGCCACTCTGGAAACACCATATATTTT. This gives the protein CAWSRQDRGHSGNTIYF.

The chain is built from TRBV4-1 and TRBJ2-1, with 11 bases matching TRBD2. Germline CDR1 MGHRA, CDR2 YSYEKL. Trimming took 1 base from V and 9 from J; bases not matched to a gene: 5. CDR3 size: 15 residues. CDR3 region: CASSQGLAGSGEQFF. CDR3 in DNA: TGCGCCAGCAGCCAAGGACTAGCGGGATCGGGTGAGCAGTTCTTC.

The V and J genes are TRBV9 and TRBJ1-2; possible D gene TRBD1, 5 bases. The CDR3 is 18 amino acids. V lost 0 bases and J lost 1, with 19 bases in between. Looked up from germline, CDR1 is SGDLS and CDR2 is YYNGEE. The CDR3, as DNA: TGTGCCAGCAGCGTAGCGACAGACCTACTCCGAAATAACTATGGCTACACCTTC. It is translated as CASSVATDLLRNNYGYTF. The complete variable domain, with remaining parts taken from reference TRBV9 and TRBJ1-2, reads DSGVTQTPKHLITATGQRVTLRCSPRSGDLSVYWYQQSLDQGLQFLIQYYNGEERAKGNILERFSAQQFPDLHSELNLSSLELGDSALYFCASSVATDLLRNNYGYTFGSGTRLTVV.

V is TRBV14 and J is TRBJ1-1; no clear D. Looked up from germline, CDR1 is SGHDN and CDR2 is FVKESK. V was clipped by 0 bases and J by 1 base, with 6 bases between them. CDR3 length: 14 residues. The CDR3 region has the DNA TGTGCCAGCAGCCAAGATCTGTGGAACACTGAAGCTTTCTTT. Its protein product is CASSQDLWNTEAFF.

This chain uses TRBV9 with TRBJ1-2; 9 positions agree with TRBD1. Germline values: CDR1 SGDLS, CDR2 YYNGEE. The V and J ends lost 0 bases and 3 bases, in that order; junction bases with no gene match: 3. The CDR3 covers 15 residues. CDR3 bases: TGTGCCAGCAGCGTAGAACAGGGGGCTTACTATGGCTACACCTTC. Translated, it gives CASSVEQGAYYGYTF.

This chain uses TRBV30 with TRBJ2-2, with D possibly matching TRBD1 (5 bases). The germline V and J ends were trimmed by 4 bases and 4 bases, with 13 bases remaining between them. Germline CDR1 is GTSNPN and CDR2 is SVGIG (reference sequence). The CDR3 consists of 14 residues. The CDR3 nucleotides read TGTGCCTGGAAGGGGCCCCCCAGCACCGGGGAGCTGTTTTTT. Translation gives CAWKGPPSTGELFF.